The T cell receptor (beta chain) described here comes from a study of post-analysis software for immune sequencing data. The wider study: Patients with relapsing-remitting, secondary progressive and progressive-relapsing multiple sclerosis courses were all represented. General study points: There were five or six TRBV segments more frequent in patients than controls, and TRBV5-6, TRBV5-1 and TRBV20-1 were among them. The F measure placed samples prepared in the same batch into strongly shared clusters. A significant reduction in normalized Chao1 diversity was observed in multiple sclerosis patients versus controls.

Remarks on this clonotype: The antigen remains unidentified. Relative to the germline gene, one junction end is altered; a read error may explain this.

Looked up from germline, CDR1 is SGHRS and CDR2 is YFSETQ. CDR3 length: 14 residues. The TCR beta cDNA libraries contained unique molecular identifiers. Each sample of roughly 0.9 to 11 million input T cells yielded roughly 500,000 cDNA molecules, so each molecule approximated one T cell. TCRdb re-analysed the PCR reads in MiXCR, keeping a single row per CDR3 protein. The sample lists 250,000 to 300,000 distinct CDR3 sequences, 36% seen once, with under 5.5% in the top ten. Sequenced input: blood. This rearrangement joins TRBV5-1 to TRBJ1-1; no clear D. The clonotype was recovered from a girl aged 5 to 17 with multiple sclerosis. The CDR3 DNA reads TGCGCCAGCAGATTGGCTAGAGAGAGCACTGAAGCTTTCTTT. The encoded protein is CASRLARESTEAFF.